The 7 T cell receptor beta chains in this list originate from one sample, sequenced in a study of blood T cell repertoires in COVID-19. The assay was immunoSEQ multiplex PCR, and TCRdb's table has in-frame clones only and misses some. The data show approximately 270,000 clones, with around 85% seen just once and under 2.5% held by the top ten. What was sequenced was PBMCs or T cells enriched from blood (not recorded which). The source is a woman aged 50 to 60 who had recovered from COVID-19.

This CDR3 is CASSLDSYNEQFF. In DNA form, the CDR3 reads TGTGCCAGCAGCTTAGACAGCTACAATGAGCAGTTCTTC. This sequence joins TRBV5-6 and TRBJ2-1; weak D call: TRBD1 (5 bases). V lost 2 bases, J lost 3 bases, and 6 bases lay in between. The V gene's germline CDR1 is SGHDT and CDR2 YYEEEE. The CDR3 consists of 13 residues.

This chain uses TRBV10-2 with TRBJ1-1; D unresolved. The ends were cut back, 7 bases at V and 5 bases at J, with 14 bases in the middle. This CDR3 is built from 13 residues. Germline V gene lookup returns CDR1 WSHSY and CDR2 SAAADI. The CDR3 region is CASKVSIGTEAFF. DNA of the CDR3: TGCGCCAGCAAGGTATCAATCGGGACTGAAGCTTTCTTT.

The genes are TRBV27 and TRBJ2-3; 8 bases fit TRBD2. CDR1 and CDR2 (germline): MNHEY, SMNVEV (reference sequence). The CDR3 is made up of 15 amino acids. V lost 10 bases, J lost 3 bases, and 12 bases stayed unmatched. The CDR3 is CATARGGAVTDTQYF. CDR3 in DNA: TGTGCCACCGCACGGGGGGGGGCGGTGACAGATACGCAGTATTTT.

The chain employs TRBV28 and TRBJ2-6; TRBD1 agrees at 12 bases. CDR1 is MDHEN, CDR2 SYDVKM, per germline. After removal of 1 base from V and 2 bases from J, the junction contained 6 bases not matched to a gene. The CDR3 consists of 19 residues. CDR3 sequence: CASSLSPGTGGAGANVLTF. The CDR3 nucleotides are TGTGCCAGCAGTTTATCCCCCGGGACAGGGGGCGCTGGGGCCAACGTCCTGACTTTC. Complete variable domain (other parts from reference TRBV28 and TRBJ2-6): DVKVTQSSRYLVKRTGEKVFLECVQDMDHENMFWYRQDPGLGLRLIYFSYDVKMKEKGDIPEGYSVSREKKERFSLILESASTNQTSMYLCASSLSPGTGGAGANVLTFGAGSRLTVL.

The J gene is TRBJ2-7, the V gene TRBV4-2, with TRBD1 matching over 8 bases. CDR1 and CDR2 from the germline V gene are LGHNA and YNFKEQ. V gave up 1 base and J gave up 4 bases; unmatched junction bases: 6. This CDR3 has 15 residues. The CDR3 region has the DNA TGTGCCAGCAGCCAAGGCCAGGGGGCGCGGTACGAGCAGTACTTC. Its protein is CASSQGQGARYEQYF.

This chain uses TRBV10-3 with TRBJ2-7, with 7 bases identical to TRBD2. This CDR3 spans 12 amino acids. Germline trimming cut 3 bases from V and 7 bases from J; bases unmatched to any gene: 3. The germline V gene has CDR1 ENHRY and CDR2 SYGVKD. CDR3 loop: CAISDGEGEQYF. The CDR3 region has the DNA TGTGCCATCAGTGACGGGGAGGGAGAGCAGTACTTC.

V is TRBV7-9 and J is TRBJ1-2, with D perhaps TRBD1 (6 bases). CDR1 is SEHNR, CDR2 FQNEAQ, per germline (reference sequence). V was pared by 5 bases and J by 1 base, with 11 bases between. The CDR3 loop spans 14 amino acids. Here the CDR3 reads CASSPDSFNYGYTF. The CDR3 nucleotides are TGTGCCAGCAGCCCGGACAGTTTTAACTATGGCTACACCTTC.